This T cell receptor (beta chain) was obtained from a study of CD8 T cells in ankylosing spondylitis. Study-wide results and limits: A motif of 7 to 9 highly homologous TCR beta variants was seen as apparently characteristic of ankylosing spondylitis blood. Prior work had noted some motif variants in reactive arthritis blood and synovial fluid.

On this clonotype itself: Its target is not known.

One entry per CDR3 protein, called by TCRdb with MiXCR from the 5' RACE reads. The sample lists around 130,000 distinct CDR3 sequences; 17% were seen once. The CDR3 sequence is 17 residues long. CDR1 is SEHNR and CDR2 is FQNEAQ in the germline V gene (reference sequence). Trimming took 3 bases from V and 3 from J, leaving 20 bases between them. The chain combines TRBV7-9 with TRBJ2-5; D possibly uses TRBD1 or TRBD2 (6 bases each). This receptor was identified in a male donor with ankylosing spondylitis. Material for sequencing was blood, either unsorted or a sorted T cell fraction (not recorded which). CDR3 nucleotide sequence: TGTGCCAGCAGCTTCGAGGACAGACCGGAGGGGGAAGAGACCCAGTACTTC. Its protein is CASSFEDRPEGEETQYF.